This T cell receptor (beta chain) was documented in a study of identifying expanded T cells in peripheral blood. Whole-study results and caveats: Approximately two-week clone count variance significantly increased as total template count grew. About 1.3 clones differed between technical replicates, versus approximately 17 and 20 over time.

Germline V lookup: CDR1 MNHNY, CDR2 SVGAGI (reference sequence). V lost 0 bases to trimming and J lost 0 bases, with 8 bases between them. The CDR3 has 15 residues. During the collection period, no donor immune events like infections were recorded. About this clone: Its target is not known.

The table came from immunoSEQ multiplex PCR; TCRdb's copy has only in-frame clones and leaves some out. The sample carries about 82,000 clones, 70% to 90% recorded once. The clonotype originates from a person aged 18-70 years in good health. This chain joins TRBV6-6 and TRBJ1-1; no firm D call. Sequencing input: blood. As DNA, the CDR3 is TGTGCCAGCAGTTACTCGACCGGAATGAACACTGAAGCTTTCTTT. Its protein product is CASSYSTGMNTEAFF.